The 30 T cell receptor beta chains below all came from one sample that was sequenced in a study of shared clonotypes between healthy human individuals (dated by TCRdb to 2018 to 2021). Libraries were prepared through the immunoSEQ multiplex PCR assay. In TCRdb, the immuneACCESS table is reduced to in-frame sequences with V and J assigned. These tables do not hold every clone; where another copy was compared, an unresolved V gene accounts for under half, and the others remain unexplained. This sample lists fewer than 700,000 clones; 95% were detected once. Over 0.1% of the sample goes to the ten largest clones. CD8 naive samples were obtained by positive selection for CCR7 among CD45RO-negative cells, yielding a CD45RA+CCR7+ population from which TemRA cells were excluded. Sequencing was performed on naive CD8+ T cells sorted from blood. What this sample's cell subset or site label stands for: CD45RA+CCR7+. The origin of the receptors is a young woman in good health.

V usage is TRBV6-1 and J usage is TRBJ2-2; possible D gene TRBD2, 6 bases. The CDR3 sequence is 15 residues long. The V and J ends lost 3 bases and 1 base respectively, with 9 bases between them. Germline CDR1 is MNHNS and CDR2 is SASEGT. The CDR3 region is CASSDLSGNTGELFF. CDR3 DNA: TGTGCCAGCAGTGACCTTAGCGGGAACACCGGGGAGCTGTTTTTT.

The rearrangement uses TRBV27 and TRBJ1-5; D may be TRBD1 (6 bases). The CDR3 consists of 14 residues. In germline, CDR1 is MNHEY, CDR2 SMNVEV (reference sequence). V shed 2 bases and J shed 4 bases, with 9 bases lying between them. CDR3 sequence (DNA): TGTGCCAGCAGTTTAGTGCAGGGGAATCAGCCCCAGCATTTT. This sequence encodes CASSLVQGNQPQHF.

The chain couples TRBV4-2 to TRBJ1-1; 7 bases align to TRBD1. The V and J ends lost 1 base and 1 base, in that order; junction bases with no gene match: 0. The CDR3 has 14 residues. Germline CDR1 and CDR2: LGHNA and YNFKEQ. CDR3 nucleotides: TGTGCCAGCAGCCAAGGACAGGGGAACACTGAAGCTTTCTTT. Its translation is CASSQGQGNTEAFF.

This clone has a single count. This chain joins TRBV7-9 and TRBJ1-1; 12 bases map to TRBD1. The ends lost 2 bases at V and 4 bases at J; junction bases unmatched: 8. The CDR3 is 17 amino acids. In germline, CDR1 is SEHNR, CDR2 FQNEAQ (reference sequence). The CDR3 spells CASSLIGTGGYSTEAFF. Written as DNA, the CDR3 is TGTGCCAGCAGCTTAATCGGGACAGGGGGCTATAGCACTGAAGCTTTCTTT.

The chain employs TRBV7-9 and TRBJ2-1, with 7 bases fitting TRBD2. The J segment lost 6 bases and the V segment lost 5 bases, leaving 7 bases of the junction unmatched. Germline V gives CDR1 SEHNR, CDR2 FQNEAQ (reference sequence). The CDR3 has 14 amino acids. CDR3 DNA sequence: TGTGCCAGCAGCGCTGCTAGCGGAGCCAATGAGCAGTTCTTC. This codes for CASSAASGANEQFF.

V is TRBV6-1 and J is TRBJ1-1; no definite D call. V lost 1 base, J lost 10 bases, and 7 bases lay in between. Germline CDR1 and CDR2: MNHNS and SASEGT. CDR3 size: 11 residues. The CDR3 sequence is CASSEGAGAFF. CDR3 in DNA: TGTGCCAGCAGTGAAGGGGCGGGAGCTTTCTTT.

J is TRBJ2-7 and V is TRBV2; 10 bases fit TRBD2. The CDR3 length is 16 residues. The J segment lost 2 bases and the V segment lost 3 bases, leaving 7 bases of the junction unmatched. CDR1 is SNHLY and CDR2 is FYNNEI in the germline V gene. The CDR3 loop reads CASSDGGTSDTYEQYF. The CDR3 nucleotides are TGTGCCAGCAGTGATGGGGGGACTAGCGATACCTACGAGCAGTACTTC.

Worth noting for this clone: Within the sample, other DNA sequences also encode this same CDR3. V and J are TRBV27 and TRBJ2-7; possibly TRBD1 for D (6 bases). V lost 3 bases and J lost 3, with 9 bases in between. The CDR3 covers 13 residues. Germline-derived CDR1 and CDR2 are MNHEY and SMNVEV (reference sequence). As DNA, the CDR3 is TGTGCCAGCAGTTTGGTACAGGGCTACGAGCAGTACTTC. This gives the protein CASSLVQGYEQYF.

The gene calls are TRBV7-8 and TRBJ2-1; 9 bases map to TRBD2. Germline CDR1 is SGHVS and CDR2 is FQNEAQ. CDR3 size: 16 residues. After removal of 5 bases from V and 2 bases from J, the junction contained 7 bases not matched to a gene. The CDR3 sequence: CASSVGLAQPYNEQFF. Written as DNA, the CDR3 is TGTGCCAGCAGCGTGGGACTAGCCCAACCCTACAATGAGCAGTTCTTC.

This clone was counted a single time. CDR3 residues: CASSQERAGRGYTEAFF. As DNA, the CDR3 is TGCGCCAGCAGCCAAGAGCGGGCCGGCAGGGGCTACACTGAAGCTTTCTTT. The chain employs TRBV4-1 and TRBJ1-1; D might be TRBD1 (6 bases). The CDR3 consists of 17 residues. Germline CDR1 is MGHRA and CDR2 is YSYEKL. V was pared by 0 bases and J by 3 bases, with 17 bases between.

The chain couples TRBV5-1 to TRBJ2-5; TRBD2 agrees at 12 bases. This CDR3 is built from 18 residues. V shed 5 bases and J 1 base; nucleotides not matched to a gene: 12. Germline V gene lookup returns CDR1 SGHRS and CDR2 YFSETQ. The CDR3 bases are TGCGCCAGCAGGGCCGGGGCTAGCGGGAGGGCCCGCCAAGAGACCCAGTACTTC. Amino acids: CASRAGASGRARQETQYF.

The CDR3 loop is CASSEAGDSTDTQYF. The CDR3 DNA reads as TGTGCCAGCAGTGAAGCAGGGGATAGCACAGATACGCAGTATTTT. This chain joins TRBV2 and TRBJ2-3; TRBD1 is a possible D gene (5 bases). V lost 0 bases and J lost 0, with 7 bases in between. There are 15 residues in the CDR3. Germline V lookup: CDR1 SNHLY, CDR2 FYNNEI.

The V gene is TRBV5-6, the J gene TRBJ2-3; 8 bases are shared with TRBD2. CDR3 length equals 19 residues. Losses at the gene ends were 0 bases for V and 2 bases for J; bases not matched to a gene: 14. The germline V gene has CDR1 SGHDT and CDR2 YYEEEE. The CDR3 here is CASSLGSQYTGGDTDTQYF. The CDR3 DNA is TGTGCCAGCAGCTTGGGGTCTCAATACACGGGAGGGGACACAGATACGCAGTATTTT.

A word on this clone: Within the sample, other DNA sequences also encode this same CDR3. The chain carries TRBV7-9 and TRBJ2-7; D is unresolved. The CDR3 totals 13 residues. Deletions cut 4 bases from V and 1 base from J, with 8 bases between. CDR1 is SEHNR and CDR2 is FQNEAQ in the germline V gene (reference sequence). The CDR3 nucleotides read TGTGCCAGCAGCTCCGGATCTTCCTACGAGCAGTACTTC. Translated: CASSSGSSYEQYF.

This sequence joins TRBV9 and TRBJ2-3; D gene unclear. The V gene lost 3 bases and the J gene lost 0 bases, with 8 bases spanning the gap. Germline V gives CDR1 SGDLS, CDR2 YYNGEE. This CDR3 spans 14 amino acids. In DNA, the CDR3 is TGTGCCAGCAGCGGGCCAGAGAGCACAGATACGCAGTATTTT. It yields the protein CASSGPESTDTQYF.

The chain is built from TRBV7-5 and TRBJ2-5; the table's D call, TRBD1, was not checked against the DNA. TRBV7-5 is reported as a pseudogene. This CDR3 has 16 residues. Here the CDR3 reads CASSAPGTGYQETQYF. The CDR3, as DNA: TGTGCCAGCAGCGCCCCCGGGACAGGGTACCAAGAGACCCAGTACTTC.

The DNA for the CDR3 is TGTGCCTGGAGTTCAGGGATCCAAGAGACCCAGTACTTC. Residues: CAWSSGIQETQYF. This rearrangement joins TRBV30 to TRBJ2-5, with D perhaps TRBD1 (5 bases). The CDR3 is 13 residues long. V lost 2 bases, J lost 1 base, and 8 bases lay in between. CDR1 and CDR2 (germline): GTSNPN, SVGIG (reference sequence).

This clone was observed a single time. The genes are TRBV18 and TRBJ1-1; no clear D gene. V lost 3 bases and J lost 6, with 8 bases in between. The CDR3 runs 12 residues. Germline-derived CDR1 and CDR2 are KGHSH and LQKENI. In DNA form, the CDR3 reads TGTGCCAGCTCACCCGCGGCTCCTGAAGCTTTCTTT. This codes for CASSPAAPEAFF. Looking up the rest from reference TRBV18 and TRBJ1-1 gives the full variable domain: NAGVMQNPRHLVRRRGQEARLRCSPMKGHSHVYWYRQLPEEGLKFMVYLQKENIIDESGMPKERFSAEFPKEGPSILRIQQVVRGDSAAYFCASSPAAPEAFFGQGTRLTVV.

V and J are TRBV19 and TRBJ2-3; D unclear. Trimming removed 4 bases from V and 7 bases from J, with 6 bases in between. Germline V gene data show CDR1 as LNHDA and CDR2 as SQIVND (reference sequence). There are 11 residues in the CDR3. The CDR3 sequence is CASSSFYTQYF. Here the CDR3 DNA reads TGTGCCAGTAGTAGTTTTTATACGCAGTATTTT.

The CDR3 region has the DNA TGTGCCAGCAGTTACGGAGTAGCGGGGGATACGCAGTATTTT. Translating gives CASSYGVAGDTQYF. The chain combines TRBV6-6 with TRBJ2-3; 8 bases agree with TRBD2. The length of the CDR3 is 14 residues. J was trimmed by 6 bases and V by 2 bases; bases with no gene match: 4. The germline gives CDR1 MNHNY, CDR2 SVGAGI (reference sequence).

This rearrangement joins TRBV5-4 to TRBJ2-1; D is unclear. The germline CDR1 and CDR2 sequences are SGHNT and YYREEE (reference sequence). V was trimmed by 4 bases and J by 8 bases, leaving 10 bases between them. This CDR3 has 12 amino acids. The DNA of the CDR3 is TGTGCCAGCAGCCTGTATTCCGATGAGCAGTTCTTC. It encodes CASSLYSDEQFF.

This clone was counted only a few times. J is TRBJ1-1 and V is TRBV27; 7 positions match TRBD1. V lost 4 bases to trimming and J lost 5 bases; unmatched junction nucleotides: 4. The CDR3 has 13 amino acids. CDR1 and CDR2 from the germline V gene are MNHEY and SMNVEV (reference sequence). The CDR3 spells CASSSEGATEAFF. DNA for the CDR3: TGTGCCAGCAGTTCCGAGGGGGCAACTGAAGCTTTCTTT.

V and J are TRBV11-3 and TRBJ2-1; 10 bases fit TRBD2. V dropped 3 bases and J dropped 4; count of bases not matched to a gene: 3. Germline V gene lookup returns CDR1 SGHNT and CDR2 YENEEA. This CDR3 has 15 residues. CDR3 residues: CASSFGTSEYNEQFF. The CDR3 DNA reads TGTGCCAGCAGCTTCGGGACTAGCGAATACAATGAGCAGTTCTTC. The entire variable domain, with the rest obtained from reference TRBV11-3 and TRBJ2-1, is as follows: EAGVVQSPRYKIIEKKQPVAFWCNPISGHNTLYWYLQNLGQGPELLIRYENEEAVDDSQLPKDRFSAERLKGVDSTLKIQPAELGDSAVYLCASSFGTSEYNEQFFGPGTRLTVL.

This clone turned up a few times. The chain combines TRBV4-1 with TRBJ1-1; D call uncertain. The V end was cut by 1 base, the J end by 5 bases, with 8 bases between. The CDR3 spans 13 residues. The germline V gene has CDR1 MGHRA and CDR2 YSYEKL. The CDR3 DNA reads TGCGCCAGCAGCCAAGGGAGGCTGACTGAAGCTTTCTTT. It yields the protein CASSQGRLTEAFF.

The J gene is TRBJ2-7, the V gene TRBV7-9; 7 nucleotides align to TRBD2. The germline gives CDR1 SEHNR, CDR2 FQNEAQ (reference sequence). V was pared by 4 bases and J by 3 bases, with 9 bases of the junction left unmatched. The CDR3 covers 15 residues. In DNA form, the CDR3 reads TGTGCCAGCAGCTCGACTAGCCGAGGAATCTACGAGCAGTACTTC. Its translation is CASSSTSRGIYEQYF.

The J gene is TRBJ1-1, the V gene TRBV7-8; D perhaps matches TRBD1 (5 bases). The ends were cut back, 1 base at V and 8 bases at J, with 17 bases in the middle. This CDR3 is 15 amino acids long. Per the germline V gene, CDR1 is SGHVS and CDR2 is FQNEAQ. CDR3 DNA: TGTGCCAGCAGCTTAGACGGGGGTTTCCGCTTCGAAGCTTTCTTT. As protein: CASSLDGGFRFEAFF.

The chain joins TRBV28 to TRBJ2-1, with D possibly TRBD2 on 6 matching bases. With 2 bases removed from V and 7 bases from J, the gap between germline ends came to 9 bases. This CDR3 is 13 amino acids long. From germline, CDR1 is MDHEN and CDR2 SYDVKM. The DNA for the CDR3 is TGTGCCAGCAGTTTAACTAGCCGGAATGAGCAGTTCTTC. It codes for CASSLTSRNEQFF.

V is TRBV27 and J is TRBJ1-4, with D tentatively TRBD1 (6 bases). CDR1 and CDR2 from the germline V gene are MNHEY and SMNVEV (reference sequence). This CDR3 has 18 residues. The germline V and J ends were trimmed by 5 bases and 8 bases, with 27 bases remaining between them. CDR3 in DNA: TGTGCCAGCAGTCAAAAACCGGGCTCCCGGGGGCCTATCGAAAAACTGTTTTTT. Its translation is CASSQKPGSRGPIEKLFF.

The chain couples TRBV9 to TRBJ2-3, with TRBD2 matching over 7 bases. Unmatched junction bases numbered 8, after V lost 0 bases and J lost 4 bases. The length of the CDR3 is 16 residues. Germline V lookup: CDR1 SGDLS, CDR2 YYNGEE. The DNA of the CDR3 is TGTGCCAGCAGCGTAGGAAATGGTGGGGGGGCAGATACGCAGTATTTT. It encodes CASSVGNGGGADTQYF.

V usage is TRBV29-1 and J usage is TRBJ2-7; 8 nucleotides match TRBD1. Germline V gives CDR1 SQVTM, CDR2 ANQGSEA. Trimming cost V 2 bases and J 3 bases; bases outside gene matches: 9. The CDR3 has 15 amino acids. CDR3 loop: CSVEWTGMVGYEQYF. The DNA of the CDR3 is TGCAGCGTTGAATGGACAGGGATGGTGGGCTACGAGCAGTACTTC.